This TCR beta chain appears in the sequencing data of a study of a mutant IDH1 vaccine in newly diagnosed glioma. Time point: week 11, during vaccination. The study gave 300 ug of mutant IDH1 20-mer peptide per vaccine dose, with topical imiquimod. This clone was seen once. The antigen is unknown. Clones were read by immunoSEQ multiplex PCR, and TCRdb kept only the in-frame ones, dropping some. The repertoire holds 100,000 to 120,000 clones, with 85% to 90% as singletons. The germline gives CDR1 SQVTM, CDR2 ANQGSEA. J was trimmed by 6 bases and V by 6 bases; bases with no gene match: 6. CDR3 length equals 14 residues. Broader study findings: Pseudoprogression appears to have had no connection to changes in top peripheral T cell clonotypes.

This specimen was PBMCs, taken from a glioma patient whose treatment included an IDH1 peptide vaccine. The chain is built from TRBV29-1 and TRBJ2-2, with TRBD1 matching over 11 bases. The TCR originated in a woman aged 45-65 years with glioma. CDR3 in DNA: TGCAGCGTCCTACCGGGACAGGGGGCCGGGGAGCTGTTTTTT. It is translated as CSVLPGQGAGELFF.